These 5 T cell receptor beta chains were sequenced from one sample in a study of PD-1 blockade in classical Hodgkin lymphoma. Libraries were prepared by immunoSEQ multiplex PCR; TCRdb keeps only in-frame clonotypes and omits some of them. The data hold around 26,000 clones, with about 90% observed a single time. Time point specified: newly diagnosed, previously untreated cHL patient sample. By magnetic negative selection, CD4+ T cells were purified from thawed PBMCs. The sample was CD4+ T cells from blood. These TCRs come from a human donor with classical Hodgkin lymphoma.

The rearrangement joins TRBV18 to TRBJ2-2, with D perhaps matching TRBD1 or TRBD2 (5 bases each). V was trimmed by 0 bases and J by 3 bases, leaving 11 bases between them. The CDR3 covers 16 residues. Germline loops: CDR1 KGHSH, CDR2 LQKENI. CDR3 in DNA: TGTGCCAGCTCACCACCGCCCGGGACCTACACCGGGGAGCTGTTTTTT. Its translation: CASSPPPGTYTGELFF.

The chain uses TRBV30 and TRBJ1-6, with 7 nucleotides matching TRBD1. J was trimmed by 7 bases and V by 1 base; bases with no gene match: 4. This CDR3 has 14 amino acids. Germline V CDR1 and CDR2: GTSNPN, SVGIG (reference sequence). The CDR3 coding sequence is TGTGCCTGGAGTGCCGGGACAGCCAATTCACCCCTCCACTTT. Its protein product is CAWSAGTANSPLHF.

This clone was observed a few times. The genes are TRBV19 and TRBJ1-5; 7 positions match TRBD1. The germline V gene has CDR1 LNHDA and CDR2 SQIVND (reference sequence). This CDR3 has 15 residues. Losses at the gene ends were 5 bases for V and 7 bases for J; bases not matched to a gene: 11. The CDR3, as DNA: TGTGCCAGTAGTGCTCAGGGGGTAAGGGGCCAGCCCCAGCATTTT. It specifies CASSAQGVRGQPQHF.

The chain joins TRBV2 to TRBJ2-5; D ambiguous. The J call is in doubt because the DNA end fits TRBJ2-7 better. Per germline, CDR1 SNHLY and CDR2 FYNNEI. CDR3 size: 14 residues. The CDR3 sequence is CASKWAENTYEQYF. CDR3 in DNA: TGTGCCAGCAAGTGGGCAGAAAATACCTACGAGCAGTACTTC.

CDR3 in amino acids: CASSTGRRGPTDTQYF. The CDR3 region has the DNA TGCGCCAGCAGCACGGGACGACGGGGGCCGACAGATACGCAGTATTTT. This rearrangement joins TRBV5-1 to TRBJ2-3, with D tentatively TRBD1 or TRBD2 (6 bases each). Germline V gene data show CDR1 as SGHRS and CDR2 as YFSETQ. Trimming took off 4 bases at V and 3 bases at J, with 18 bases between the two ends. This CDR3 has 16 amino acids.